This paragraph reports one TCR beta chain. The data were obtained in a study of technical replicates of blood from four donors. Generated by immunoSEQ multiplex PCR, the TCRdb table keeps only in-frame clones and is missing some. In the table there are about 94,000 clones, approximately 94% of which are singletons. The source of this sequence is a human donor in good health. Sequenced input: T cells isolated from PBMCs.

CDR3 sequence reads: CASSGDRGPEAFF. The CDR3, as DNA: TGTGCCAGCAGTGGGGACAGGGGCCCTGAAGCTTTCTTT. The chain employs TRBV6-1 and TRBJ1-1; TRBD1 agrees at 10 bases. J lost 6 bases, V lost 4 bases, and 2 bases had no gene match. There are 13 residues in the CDR3. Germline values: CDR1 MNHNS, CDR2 SASEGT.